These 20 T cell receptor beta chains were all obtained from the same sample, sequenced in a study of CD4 T cells in relation to SARS-CoV-2 and coronaviruses. Sequencing used immunoSEQ multiplex PCR; TCRdb keeps in-frame clones, though not all of them. Counted here are about 59,000 clones, 86% occurring once; the ten biggest clones make up more than 1.1%. Unexposed donor CD4+ T cells date from about 2011-2019, before the COVID-19 pandemic. Sequencing used memory CD4+ T cells from PBMCs. The receptors come from a human donor in good health.

The chain has TRBV20-1 and TRBJ2-1; 10 nucleotides agree with TRBD2. This CDR3 is 16 amino acids long. V dropped 3 bases and J dropped 3; count of bases not matched to a gene: 8. Germline values: CDR1 DFQATT, CDR2 SNEGSKA (reference sequence). The CDR3: CSASTAGGPNYNEQFF. CDR3 in DNA: TGCAGTGCTAGTACAGCGGGAGGGCCAAACTACAATGAGCAGTTCTTC.

V usage is TRBV7-2 and J usage is TRBJ1-6; D might be TRBD1 (6 bases). This CDR3 has 16 amino acids. The germline V gene has CDR1 SGHTA and CDR2 FQGNSA. Trimming shortened V by 7 bases and J by 5 bases, and 18 bases separated the two germline ends. The chain's CDR3 is CASTFGSGQNNSPLHF. CDR3 coding DNA: TGTGCCAGCACCTTCGGGTCTGGACAGAATAATTCACCCCTCCACTTT.

V is TRBV27 and J is TRBJ2-5, with a possible D match to TRBD2 (6 bases). Germline V gives CDR1 MNHEY, CDR2 SMNVEV (reference sequence). The CDR3 extends over 12 amino acids. V was cut by 5 bases and J by 14 bases, with 18 bases left in between. The CDR3 loop reads CASSLRLGELYF. CDR3 in DNA: TGTGCCAGCAGTCTCCGACTAGGAGAACTCTACTTC.

This sequence joins TRBV3-1 (or the pseudogene TRBV3-2) and TRBJ2-7; no clear D gene. Germline assignment: CDR1 LGHDT and CDR2 YNNKEL (reference sequence). The CDR3 contains 17 residues. Trimming removed 6 bases at V and 3 bases at J, with 24 bases between. As DNA, the CDR3 is TGTGCCAGCAGTCATGACTTTACCCGTAGCCCCGGCTACGAGCAGTACTTC. Its protein is CASSHDFTRSPGYEQYF.

The chain recombines TRBV10-1 with TRBJ2-7; 7 bases fit TRBD1. The length of the CDR3 is 14 residues. The germline V gene encodes CDR1 WNHNN and CDR2 SYGVQD (reference sequence). V lost 3 bases, J lost 5 bases, and 7 bases stayed unmatched. CDR3 DNA sequence: TGCGCCAGCAGTGACCCTGGACAGGTCCACGAGCAGTACTTC. Translating it yields CASSDPGQVHEQYF.

V and J are TRBV3-1 (or the pseudogene TRBV3-2) and TRBJ2-5; D gene unclear. V lost 0 bases and J 5 bases, leaving 13 bases between the germline ends. The CDR3 has 15 residues. From germline, CDR1 is LGHDT and CDR2 YNNKEL (reference sequence). The DNA of the CDR3 is TGTGCCAGCAGCCAAGAGCTACTGGGCGCGGAGACCCAGTACTTC. Translated, it gives CASSQELLGAETQYF.

The chain has TRBV10-2 and TRBJ2-1; D perhaps matches TRBD2 (5 bases). Germline assignment: CDR1 WSHSY and CDR2 SAAADI. V was pared by 4 bases and J by 7 bases, with 17 bases between. The CDR3 has 15 residues. In DNA, the CDR3 is TGCGCCAGCAGTGCCGACTACAACCCCAGGAATGAGCAGTTCTTC. Protein product: CASSADYNPRNEQFF.

This clone was counted once. The rearrangement joins TRBV7-8 to TRBJ2-2, with TRBD1 matching 8 bases. Germline V CDR1 and CDR2: SGHVS, FQNEAQ. V was pared by 7 bases and J by 4 bases, with 8 bases of the junction left unmatched. The CDR3 contains 15 residues. The DNA of the CDR3 is TGTGCCAGCACTAACGGACAGGGAAGCACCGGGGAGCTGTTTTTT. Protein: CASTNGQGSTGELFF. Full variable domain (missing parts from reference TRBV7-8 and TRBJ2-2): GAGVSQSPRYKVAKRGQDVALRCDPISGHVSLFWYQQALGQGPEFLTYFQNEAQLDKSGLPSDRFFAERPEGSVSTLKIQRTQQEDSAVYLCASTNGQGSTGELFFGEGSRLTVL.

V gene TRBV19 combines with J gene TRBJ2-6; D might be TRBD1 (6 bases). Trimming shortened V by 5 bases and J by 4 bases, and 12 bases separated the two germline ends. CDR3 length equals 15 residues. Germline assignment: CDR1 LNHDA and CDR2 SQIVND (reference sequence). The CDR3 sequence: CASSSGTTGANVLTF. The CDR3 DNA reads TGTGCCAGTAGTTCGGGGACAACCGGGGCCAACGTCCTGACTTTC.

The V gene is TRBV5-8, the J gene TRBJ1-5; D call uncertain. Germline V gene sequence: CDR1 SGHTS, CDR2 YDEGEE. The germline V and J ends were trimmed by 3 bases and 7 bases, with 17 bases remaining between them. This CDR3 is built from 15 residues. CDR3 sequence reads: CASSSGLTSEQPQHF. The CDR3 DNA follows: TGTGCCAGCAGCTCCGGACTGACTTCGGAACAGCCCCAGCATTTT.

The chain has TRBV5-1 and TRBJ2-7, with 9 bases matching TRBD2. Germline V gives CDR1 SGHRS, CDR2 YFSETQ. The CDR3 is 18 residues long. Germline trimming cut 0 bases from V and 0 bases from J; bases unmatched to any gene: 10. CDR3 DNA: TGCGCCAGCAGCTTGGCCGAGGTAGCTAGCGGGGTCTCCTACGAGCAGTACTTC. Translation: CASSLAEVASGVSYEQYF. Full variable domain (outside the CDR3, taken from reference TRBV5-1 and TRBJ2-7): KAGVTQTPRYLIKTRGQQVTLSCSPISGHRSVSWYQQTPGQGLQFLFEYFSETQRNKGNFPGRFSGRQFSNSRSEMNVSTLELGDSALYLCASSLAEVASGVSYEQYFGPGTRLTVT.

J is TRBJ2-7 and V is TRBV2; 10 nucleotides match TRBD2. Germline values: CDR1 SNHLY, CDR2 FYNNEI. This CDR3 is 15 amino acids long. The junction had 10 bases not matched to a gene; V was cut back by 4 bases and J by 7 bases. This CDR3 reads CASSGRAGGPGEQYF. In nucleotides, the CDR3 is TGTGCCAGCAGTGGAAGAGCGGGAGGGCCGGGGGAGCAGTACTTC.

The genes are TRBV10-2 and TRBJ2-5; either TRBD1 or TRBD2 may fit D (5 bases each). Per germline, CDR1 WSHSY and CDR2 SAAADI. The CDR3 extends over 15 amino acids. V was shortened by 8 bases and J by 2 bases, with 18 bases between the two germline ends. The CDR3 coding sequence is TGCGCCAGCCTGGACACCCGACTAAATCAAGAGACCCAGTACTTC. This sequence encodes CASLDTRLNQETQYF.

The J gene is TRBJ2-1, the V gene TRBV28, with D possibly being TRBD1 (6 bases). Trimming stripped 1 base from V and 7 bases from J, with 20 bases between. This CDR3 has 17 amino acids. Germline CDR1 MDHEN, CDR2 SYDVKM. The CDR3 DNA is TGTGCCAGCAGTTTATTAACGTTCAGGGCCAGGGGAAATGAGCAGTTCTTC. Amino acid sequence: CASSLLTFRARGNEQFF.

The rearrangement uses TRBV12-3 or TRBV12-4 and TRBJ2-1, with D maybe TRBD2 (5 bases). Trimming stripped 6 bases from V and 10 bases from J, with 16 bases between. The CDR3 has 13 amino acids. For the CDR3, the DNA is TGTGCCAGCAGGACCGACCGCCGGGGAGAGCAGTTCTTC. Its translation is CASRTDRRGEQFF.

This clone occurred once. The chain employs TRBV28 and TRBJ2-3; 7 bases map to TRBD2. The CDR3 length is 17 residues. Germline V gene lookup returns CDR1 MDHEN and CDR2 SYDVKM. After removal of 4 bases from V and 8 bases from J, the junction contained 18 bases not matched to a gene. CDR3 residues: CASSSIPPSGVRGTQYF. For the CDR3, the DNA is TGTGCCAGCAGTTCCATCCCACCGAGCGGGGTACGGGGTACGCAGTATTTT.

V gene TRBV7-3 combines with J gene TRBJ1-1, with D possibly TRBD1 on 5 matching bases. The V gene's germline CDR1 is SGHTA and CDR2 FQGTGA. The CDR3 extends over 13 amino acids. V lost 1 base and J 8 bases, leaving 11 bases between the germline ends. As DNA, the CDR3 is TGTGCCAGCAGCTTAAGCTCCAGGGAAGAAGCTTTCTTT. Translated, it gives CASSLSSREEAFF. Combining the CDR3 with reference TRBV7-3 and TRBJ1-1 gives the whole variable domain GAGVSQTPSNKVTEKGKYVELRCDPISGHTALYWYRQSLGQGPEFLIYFQGTGAADDSGLPNDRFFAVRPEGSVSTLKIQRTERGDSAVYLCASSLSSREEAFFGQGTRLTVV.

The gene calls are TRBV24-1 and TRBJ2-3; unclear D gene. The CDR3 spans 14 residues. Between the trimmed V and J ends, which lost 6 bases and 0 bases, there was a span of 9 bases. Germline-derived CDR1 and CDR2 are KGHDR and SFDVKD. For the CDR3, the DNA is TGTGCCACCAGTTCTCACAGAAGCACAGATACGCAGTATTTT. Amino acids: CATSSHRSTDTQYF.

This clone was seen a handful of times. The chain is built from TRBV28 and TRBJ2-7, with 10 bases matching TRBD1. CDR3 length: 15 amino acids. Germline-derived CDR1 and CDR2 are MDHEN and SYDVKM. The J segment lost 7 bases and the V segment lost 7 bases, leaving 13 bases of the junction unmatched. Here the CDR3 reads CASTPAGQGSSEQYF. The CDR3 DNA reads as TGTGCCAGCACCCCGGCGGGACAGGGGTCGTCGGAGCAGTACTTC. The full variable domain, with the rest looked up from reference TRBV28 and TRBJ2-7, is DVKVTQSSRYLVKRTGEKVFLECVQDMDHENMFWYRQDPGLGLRLIYFSYDVKMKEKGDIPEGYSVSREKKERFSLILESASTNQTSMYLCASTPAGQGSSEQYFGPGTRLTVT.

The V call is TRBV12-3 or TRBV12-4, the J call TRBJ1-2; perhaps TRBD1 as D (5 bases). The CDR3 contains 13 residues. Trimming removed 6 bases from V and 2 bases from J, with 10 bases in between. DNA of the CDR3: TGTGCCAGCAGCCCGGACACGAACTATGGCTACACCTTC. This encodes CASSPDTNYGYTF.